Presented here are 11 T cell receptor beta chains from one specimen sequenced in a study of PD-1 blockade in classical Hodgkin lymphoma. Only in-frame clones appear in the TCRdb table, and some are missing; sequencing was by immunoSEQ multiplex PCR. The sample includes about 21,000 clones, approximately 85% seen only once; the top ten take roughly 14%. Time point noted: cycle 4 day 1 (C4D1), after less than 7 weeks of nivolumab. Every patient had relapsed following autologous stem cell transplantation, and cohorts differed in brentuximab vedotin exposure. The sequencing here drew on peripheral blood mononuclear cells (PBMCs), taken before the fourth cycle of nivolumab. These receptors originate from a human donor with classical Hodgkin lymphoma.

The chain recombines TRBV12-2 with TRBJ2-7; TRBD1, the table's D call, was not compared with the DNA. TRBV12-2 is flagged as a pseudogene. CDR3 size: 16 residues. The CDR3 protein is CASRFISPGHSYEQYF. CDR3 in DNA: TGTGCAAGTCGCTTTATATCCCCAGGACACTCCTACGAGCAGTACTTC.

This chain uses TRBV12-5 with TRBJ2-1, with D perhaps TRBD1 or TRBD2 (6 bases each). The germline V and J ends were trimmed by 6 bases and 2 bases, with 23 bases remaining between them. The germline V gene encodes CDR1 LGHNT and CDR2 FRNRAP. The CDR3 has 18 amino acids. CDR3 region: CASGGSGGASTTYNEQFF. The CDR3 region has the DNA TGTGCTAGTGGGGGGTCCGGGGGCGCGAGCACAACCTACAATGAGCAGTTCTTC.

The chain has TRBV28 and TRBJ2-1, with a weak D call TRBD1 (5 bases). Per the germline V gene, CDR1 is MDHEN and CDR2 is SYDVKM. The CDR3 totals 14 residues. V dropped 3 bases and J dropped 5 bases, with 11 bases sitting between them. The DNA of the CDR3 is TGTGCCAGCAGTTTCAGGGCCGATCACAATGAGCAGTTCTTC. It specifies CASSFRADHNEQFF.

V gene TRBV9 combines with J gene TRBJ2-7; TRBD1 aligns across 9 bases. The length of the CDR3 is 14 residues. V lost 2 bases and J lost 6; bases outside the gene matches: 6. CDR1 is SGDLS and CDR2 is YYNGEE in the germline V gene. The CDR3 is CASSVGTGIFEQYF. The DNA of the CDR3 is TGTGCCAGCAGCGTGGGGACAGGGATCTTCGAGCAGTACTTC.

This clone was recorded a few times. The chain has TRBV19 and TRBJ1-1; D gene ambiguous. The length of the CDR3 is 14 residues. The germline V gene has CDR1 LNHDA and CDR2 SQIVND (reference sequence). Trimming took 3 bases from V and 2 from J, leaving 10 bases between them. CDR3 DNA: TGTGCCAGTAGTATCCAACCTGCAAACACTGAAGCTTTCTTT. Residues: CASSIQPANTEAFF.

This chain joins TRBV7-2 and TRBJ2-1, with 13 bases identical to TRBD2. Germline assignment: CDR1 SGHTA and CDR2 FQGNSA. The CDR3 runs to 17 residues. V shed 5 bases, J shed 3 bases, and the junction held 7 bases outside the gene matches. The CDR3 is CASSAPGLAGYYNEQFF. The CDR3 nucleotides read TGTGCCAGCAGCGCACCGGGACTAGCGGGGTACTACAATGAGCAGTTCTTC.

This chain connects TRBV30 to TRBJ2-1; no firm D call. CDR1 and CDR2 from the germline V gene are GTSNPN and SVGIG (reference sequence). Trimming took off 3 bases at V and 0 bases at J, with 12 bases between the two ends. This CDR3 is 15 amino acids long. CDR3 loop: CAWSVTGPSYNEQFF. In DNA, the CDR3 is TGTGCCTGGAGCGTGACCGGACCCTCCTACAATGAGCAGTTCTTC.

The rearrangement uses TRBV4-1 and TRBJ2-7, with 8 bases aligning to TRBD2. This CDR3 is 15 amino acids long. V shed 3 bases and J 3 bases; nucleotides not matched to a gene: 7. Germline loops: CDR1 MGHRA, CDR2 YSYEKL. The CDR3 DNA sequence: TGCGCCAGCAGCCATCCTGGACTAGCAAGCTACGAGCAGTACTTC. It encodes CASSHPGLASYEQYF.

This clone was detected once. CDR3 sequence reads: CASSVALAGAPRYF. The CDR3 DNA follows: TGTGCCAGCAGCGTAGCGCTAGCGGGGGCCCCGCGGTACTTC. V and J are TRBV9 and TRBJ2-7, with TRBD2 matching 10 bases. The CDR3 runs 14 residues. Germline CDR1 SGDLS, CDR2 YYNGEE. The V gene end was trimmed by 0 bases and the J gene end by 12 bases; junction bases not matched to a gene: 9.

V usage is TRBV7-2 and J usage is TRBJ1-3; D possibly corresponds to TRBD1 (5 bases). The CDR3 consists of 14 residues. Trimming removed 4 bases at V and 1 base at J, with 8 bases between. Germline CDR1 reads SGHTA; CDR2 reads FQGNSA. CDR3 DNA sequence: TGTGCCAGCAGCTCCGCAGGGTCTGGAAACACCATATATTTT. Its protein product is CASSSAGSGNTIYF.

This chain uses TRBV19 with TRBJ2-1, with D uncertain. The CDR3 sequence is 15 residues long. Germline CDR1 LNHDA, CDR2 SQIVND (reference sequence). Deletions cut 1 base from V and 4 bases from J, with 11 bases between. CDR3 in amino acids: CASSIAFDEYNEQFF. CDR3 coding DNA: TGTGCCAGTAGTATAGCCTTTGACGAGTACAATGAGCAGTTCTTC.